This T cell receptor beta chain was identified in a study of T cell clones after liver transplantation (dated 2019 in TCRdb). At the level of the whole study: ITN030ST, the source of the samples, was a randomized trial that attempted immunosuppression withdrawal within 2 years of liver transplantation. After a pre-transplant mixed lymphocyte reaction, TCRbeta sequencing was used to pinpoint donor-reactive T cell clones, which were subsequently tracked in post-transplant blood. As an antigen-independent comparator for the donor-reactive sequences, third party-reactive TCRbeta sequences from pre-transplant MLRs were identified as well. Three of the eight recipients were HCV-positive; the others were transplanted for non-autoimmune, non-viral indications. Subjects received no induction therapy and standard immunosuppression until randomization at 12-24 months post-transplant. To count as tolerant, a recipient had to stay completely off immunosuppression for at least one year without liver enzymes climbing beyond twice the upper limit of normal. Blood samples were collected pre-transplant, then pre-randomization ahead of withdrawal, and finally post-randomization once withdrawal had either been completed or failed. A cohort of 8 liver transplant recipients was studied, of whom 3 were classified as tolerant and 5 as non-tolerant. Overall study results and their limits: Circulating donor-reactive CD4 TCRbeta sequences fell significantly post-transplant in most of the 8 subjects, irrespective of tolerance or HCV status. Low numbers of available donor cells limited the measurable donor-reactive repertoire in a couple of subjects. Donor-reactive sequences decreased more than third party-reactive sequences, which suggests partial antigen-specific deletion that was not related to withdrawal success. Because allograft tissue specimens were not available, migration of donor-reactive T cells into the graft, rather than deletion, may have occurred. The conclusions were preliminary, being limited by small, heterogeneous patient numbers and by non-standardized post-transplant time points. Once repertoire turnover was taken into account, donor-reactive detection showed a significant reduction for CD4 in 7 of 8 subjects and for CD8 in 8 of 8.

Thawed unstimulated PBMCs were stained for CD3, CD4 and CD8 and FACS-sorted into CD3+CD4+ and CD3+CD8+ populations. All 8 studied subjects were randomized to withdrawal of immunosuppression. The Qiagen DNeasy Blood and Tissue Kit was used to isolate genomic DNA. The germline V end is reduced by 7 bases and the J end by 5 bases; junction bases left unmatched: 8. The CDR1 and CDR2 encoded by the germline V gene are ENHRY and SYGVKD. The CDR3 runs 16 residues from the cysteine to the phenylalanine. Of the read, only the CDR3 DNA is kept; its 48 bases are in frame from base 1. On this clone: There is no known antigen for this receptor. Nothing much larger sits one base from this clone, and base qualities are not available.

High-throughput TCRbeta CDR3 sequencing of frozen genomic DNA was performed by immunoSEQ, with PCR amplification, mapping, bias correction and internal controls included. Per the original workflow: Productive rearrangements were retained, and unique TCRbeta sequences were defined by the CDR3 nucleotide sequence together with the V and J gene. For a sequence to be called donor-reactive, it needed a frequency of at least 0.01% and at least 5-fold expansion in CFSE-low cells compared with unstimulated pre-transplant cells. Minimum frequency thresholds were set for each subject based on the unstimulated sample with the lowest template count, ensuring at least 90% detection power. Repertoire turnover was measured by Jensen-Shannon divergence between the top 1000 TCRbeta sequences post- and pre-transplant. Two-sided Fisher's exact tests were used to test for changes in the detection of donor-reactive sequences. The table comes from immuneACCESS by way of TCRdb, which keeps in-frame sequences with V and J called. Part of the clones is missing from these tables; in studies checked, under half for an unresolved V gene and the rest for unknown reasons. That table is the source of V, J and clone size, and D and trimming were worked out from the DNA. This sample is represented by 20,000 to 25,000 clones; 78% of them were singletons. The leading ten clones occupy 35% of the sample.

In this chain, TRBV10-3 is recombined with TRBJ2-7, and TRBD2 matches 16 of the central bases. This clonotype originated in a human patient who received a liver transplant. Some T cells may derive from the graft donor when a transplant has been performed. The sample here was CD8+ T cells from blood, taken roughly 56 months after liver transplant. The CDR3 in this case is CAITNRGLAGGHEQYF. The DNA reads as follows: TGTGCCATCACGAATAGGGGACTAGCGGGGGGGCACGAGCAGTACTTC.